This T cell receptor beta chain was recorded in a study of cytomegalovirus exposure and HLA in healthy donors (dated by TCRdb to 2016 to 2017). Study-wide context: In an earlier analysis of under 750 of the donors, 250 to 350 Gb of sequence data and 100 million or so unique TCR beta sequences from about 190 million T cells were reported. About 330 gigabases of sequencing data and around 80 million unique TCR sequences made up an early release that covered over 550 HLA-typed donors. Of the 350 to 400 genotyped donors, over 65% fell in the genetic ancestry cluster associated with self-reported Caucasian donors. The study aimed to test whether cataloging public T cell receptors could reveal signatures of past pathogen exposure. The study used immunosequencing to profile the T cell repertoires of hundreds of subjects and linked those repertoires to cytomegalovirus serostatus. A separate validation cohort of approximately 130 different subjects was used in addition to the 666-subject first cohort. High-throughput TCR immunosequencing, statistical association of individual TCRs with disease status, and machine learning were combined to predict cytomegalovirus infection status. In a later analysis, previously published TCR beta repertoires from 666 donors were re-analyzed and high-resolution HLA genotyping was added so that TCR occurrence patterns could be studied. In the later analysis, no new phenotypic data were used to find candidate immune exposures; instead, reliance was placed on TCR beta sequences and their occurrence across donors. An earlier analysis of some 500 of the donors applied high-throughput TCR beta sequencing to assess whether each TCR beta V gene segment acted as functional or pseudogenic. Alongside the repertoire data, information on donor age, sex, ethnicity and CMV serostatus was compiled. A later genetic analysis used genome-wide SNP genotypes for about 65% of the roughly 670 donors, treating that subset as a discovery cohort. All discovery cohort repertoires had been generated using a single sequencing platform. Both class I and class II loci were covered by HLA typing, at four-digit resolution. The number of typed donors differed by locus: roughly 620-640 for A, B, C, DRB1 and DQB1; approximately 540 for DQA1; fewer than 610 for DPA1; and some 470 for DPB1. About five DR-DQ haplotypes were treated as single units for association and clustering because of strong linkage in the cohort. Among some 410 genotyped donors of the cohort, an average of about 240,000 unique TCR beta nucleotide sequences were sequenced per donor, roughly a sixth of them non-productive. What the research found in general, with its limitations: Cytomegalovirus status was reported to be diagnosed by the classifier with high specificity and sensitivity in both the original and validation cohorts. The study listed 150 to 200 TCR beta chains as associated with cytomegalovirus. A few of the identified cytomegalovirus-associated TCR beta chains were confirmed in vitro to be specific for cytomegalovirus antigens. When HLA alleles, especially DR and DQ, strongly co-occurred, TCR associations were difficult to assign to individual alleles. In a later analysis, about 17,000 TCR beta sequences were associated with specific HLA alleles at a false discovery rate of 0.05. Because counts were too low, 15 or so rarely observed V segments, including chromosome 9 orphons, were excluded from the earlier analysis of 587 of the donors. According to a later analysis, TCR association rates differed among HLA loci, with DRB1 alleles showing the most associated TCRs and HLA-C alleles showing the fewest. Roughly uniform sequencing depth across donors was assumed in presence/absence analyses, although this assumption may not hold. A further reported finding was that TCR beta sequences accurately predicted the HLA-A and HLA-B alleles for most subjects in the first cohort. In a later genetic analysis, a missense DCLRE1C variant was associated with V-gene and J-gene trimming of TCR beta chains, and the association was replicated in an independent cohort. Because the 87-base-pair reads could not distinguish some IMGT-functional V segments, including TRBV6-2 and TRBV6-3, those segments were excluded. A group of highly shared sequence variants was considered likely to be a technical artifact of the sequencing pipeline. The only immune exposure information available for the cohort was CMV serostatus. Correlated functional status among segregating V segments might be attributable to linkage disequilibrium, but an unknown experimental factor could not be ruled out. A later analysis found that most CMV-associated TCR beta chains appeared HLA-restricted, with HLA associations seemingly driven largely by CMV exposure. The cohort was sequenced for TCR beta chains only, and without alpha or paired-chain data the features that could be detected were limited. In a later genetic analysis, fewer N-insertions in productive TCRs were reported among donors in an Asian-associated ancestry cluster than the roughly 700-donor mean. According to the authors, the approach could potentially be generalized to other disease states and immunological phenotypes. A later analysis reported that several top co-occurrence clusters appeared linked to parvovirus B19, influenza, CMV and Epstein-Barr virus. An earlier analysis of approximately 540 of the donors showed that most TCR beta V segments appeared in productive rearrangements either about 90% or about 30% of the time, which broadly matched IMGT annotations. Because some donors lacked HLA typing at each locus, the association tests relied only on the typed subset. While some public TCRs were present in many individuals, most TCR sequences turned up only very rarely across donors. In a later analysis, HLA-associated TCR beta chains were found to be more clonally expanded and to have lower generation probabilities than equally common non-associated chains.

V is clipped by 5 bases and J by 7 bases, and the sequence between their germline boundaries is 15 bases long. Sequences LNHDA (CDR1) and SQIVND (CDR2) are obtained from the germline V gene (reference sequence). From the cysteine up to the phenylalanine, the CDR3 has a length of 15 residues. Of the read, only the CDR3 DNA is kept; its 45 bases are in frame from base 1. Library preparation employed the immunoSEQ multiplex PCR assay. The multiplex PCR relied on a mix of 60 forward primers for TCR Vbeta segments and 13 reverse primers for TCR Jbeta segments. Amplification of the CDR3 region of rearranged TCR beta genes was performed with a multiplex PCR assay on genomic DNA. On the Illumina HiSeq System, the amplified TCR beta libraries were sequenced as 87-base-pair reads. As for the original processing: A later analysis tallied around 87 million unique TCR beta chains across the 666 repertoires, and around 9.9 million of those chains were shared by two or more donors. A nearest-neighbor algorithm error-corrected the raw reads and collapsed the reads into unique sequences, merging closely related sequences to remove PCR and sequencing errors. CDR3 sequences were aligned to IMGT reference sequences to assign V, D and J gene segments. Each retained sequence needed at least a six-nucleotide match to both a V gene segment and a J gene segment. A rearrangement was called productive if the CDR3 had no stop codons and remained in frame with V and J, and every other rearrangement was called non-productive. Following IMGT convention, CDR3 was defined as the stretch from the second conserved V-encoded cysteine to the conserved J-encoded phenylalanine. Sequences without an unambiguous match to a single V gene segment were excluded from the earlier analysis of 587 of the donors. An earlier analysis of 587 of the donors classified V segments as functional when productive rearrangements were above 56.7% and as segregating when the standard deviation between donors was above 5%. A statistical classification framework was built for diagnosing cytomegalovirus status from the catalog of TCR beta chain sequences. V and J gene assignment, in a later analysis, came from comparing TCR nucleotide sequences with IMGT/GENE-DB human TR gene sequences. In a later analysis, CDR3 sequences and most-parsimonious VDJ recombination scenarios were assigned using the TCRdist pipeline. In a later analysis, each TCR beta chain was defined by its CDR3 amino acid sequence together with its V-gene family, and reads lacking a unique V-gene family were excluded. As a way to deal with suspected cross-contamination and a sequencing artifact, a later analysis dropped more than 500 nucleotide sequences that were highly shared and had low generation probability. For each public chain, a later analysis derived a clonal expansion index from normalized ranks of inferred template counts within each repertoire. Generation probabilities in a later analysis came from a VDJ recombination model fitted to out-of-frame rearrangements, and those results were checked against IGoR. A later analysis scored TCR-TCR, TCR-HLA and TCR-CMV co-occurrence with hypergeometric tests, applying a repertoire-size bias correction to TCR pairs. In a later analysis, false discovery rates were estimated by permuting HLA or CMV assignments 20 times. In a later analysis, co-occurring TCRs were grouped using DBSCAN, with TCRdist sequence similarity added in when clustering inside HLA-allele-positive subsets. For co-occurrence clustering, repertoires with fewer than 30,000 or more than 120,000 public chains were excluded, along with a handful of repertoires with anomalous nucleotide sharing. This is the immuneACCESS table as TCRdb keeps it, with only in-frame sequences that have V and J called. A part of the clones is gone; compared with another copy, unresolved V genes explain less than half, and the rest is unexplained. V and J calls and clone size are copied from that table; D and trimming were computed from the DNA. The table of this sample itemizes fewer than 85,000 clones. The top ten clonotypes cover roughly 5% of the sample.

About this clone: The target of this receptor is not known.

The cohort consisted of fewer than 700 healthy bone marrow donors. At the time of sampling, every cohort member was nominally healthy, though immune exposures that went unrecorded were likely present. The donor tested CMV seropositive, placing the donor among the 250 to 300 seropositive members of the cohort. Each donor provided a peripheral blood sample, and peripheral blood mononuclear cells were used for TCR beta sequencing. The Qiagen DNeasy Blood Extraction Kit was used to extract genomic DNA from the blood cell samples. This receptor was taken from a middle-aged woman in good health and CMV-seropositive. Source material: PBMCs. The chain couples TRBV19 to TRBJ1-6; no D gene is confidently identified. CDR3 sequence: CASSAAEGWNSPLHF. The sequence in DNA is TGTGCCAGTAGTGCGGCGGAGGGATGGAATTCACCCCTCCACTTT.